Shown below are 14 T cell receptor beta chains from a single sample sequenced in a study of blood T cells in healthy people across ages. Primed by a sample-barcoded 5' primer and a J-beta primer mix, a second PCR proceeded for 7 to 11 cycles. TCRdb re-called the 5' RACE reads with MiXCR, one entry per CDR3 protein. The sample contains some 1,000,000 distinct CDR3 sequences, about 23% of which appear only once. Separately, the same data were catalogued under a study of T cells of mothers and their children.

The material sequenced was blood. Source of these receptors: a girl aged 2 to 10 in good health.

A few counts support this clonotype. J is TRBJ1-1 and V is TRBV10-3; D is uncertain. V dropped 2 bases and J dropped 8 bases, with 9 bases sitting between them. In germline, CDR1 is ENHRY, CDR2 SYGVKD. The CDR3 contains 12 residues. The CDR3 loop reads CAISEISGEAFF. DNA for the CDR3: TGTGCCATCAGTGAGATTTCCGGGGAAGCTTTCTTT.

This chain joins TRBV24-1 and TRBJ2-7; D may match TRBD1 or TRBD2 (6 bases each). Germline CDR1 is KGHDR and CDR2 is SFDVKD. V dropped 2 bases and J dropped 12 bases, with 13 bases sitting between them. The CDR3 is made up of 12 amino acids. For the CDR3, the DNA is TGTGCCACCAGTGATTATGGGGGGCAGGCGTACTTC. Protein sequence: CATSDYGGQAYF.

The chain links TRBV19 to TRBJ2-1, with TRBD2 identical over 9 bases. Germline CDR1 reads LNHDA; CDR2 reads SQIVND (reference sequence). CDR3 length equals 15 residues. V dropped 3 bases and J dropped 9; count of bases not matched to a gene: 9. In DNA, the CDR3 is TGTGCCAGTAGTATGGGGCTAGCGGGGAATTCTGAGCAGTTCTTC. Translated: CASSMGLAGNSEQFF.

In this sample, this clonotype turned up a few times. This chain joins TRBV28 and TRBJ2-7; TRBD1 aligns across 11 bases. Gene TRBJ2-1 matches the end of the DNA better, so the J call may be wrong. The CDR3 totals 14 residues. Germline V gene data show CDR1 as MDHEN and CDR2 as SYDVKM. The CDR3 sequence: CAIGGQGVYNEQFF. The CDR3 nucleotides are TGTGCCATCGGGGGACAGGGGGTCTACAATGAGCAGTTCTTC.

The rearrangement uses TRBV6-6 and TRBJ1-1; D might be TRBD1 (5 bases). Germline CDR1 MNHNY, CDR2 SVGAGI (reference sequence). The CDR3 length is 16 residues. V gave up 6 bases and J gave up 4 bases, with 21 bases separating them. The CDR3 region is CASRPNGGVMGTEAFF. CDR3 DNA sequence: TGTGCCAGCAGACCCAATGGGGGGGTTATGGGCACTGAAGCTTTCTTT.

This clonotype has a handful of counts. The genes are TRBV5-6 and TRBJ2-5, with D perhaps assigned TRBD1 or TRBD2 (5 bases each). The germline gives CDR1 SGHDT, CDR2 YYEEEE. The CDR3 contains 15 residues. Between the trimmed V and J ends, which lost 0 bases and 5 bases, there was a span of 14 bases. CDR3 amino acids: CASSLGVPGPETQYF. CDR3 coding DNA: TGTGCCAGCAGCTTGGGGGTTCCGGGACCGGAGACCCAGTACTTC.

This clonotype was picked up a small number of times. Written as DNA, the CDR3 is TGTGCCAGCAGCCAAGCCGAAGGCCTAGGGGAGACCCAGTACTTC. Its translation: CASSQAEGLGETQYF. This chain links TRBV4-2 with TRBJ2-5; D remains ambiguous. This CDR3 has 15 amino acids. Germline V CDR1 and CDR2: LGHNA, YNFKEQ. Trimming took off 1 base at V and 5 bases at J, with 14 bases between the two ends.

In this sample, this clonotype turned up many times. The chain has TRBV7-9 and TRBJ2-5, with D possibly TRBD1 on 6 matching bases. Germline CDR1 and CDR2: SEHNR and FQNEAQ (reference sequence). There are 14 residues in the CDR3. Trimming pared 2 bases from V and 2 bases from J, leaving 9 bases between. The CDR3 is CASSLTGKQETQYF. For the CDR3, the DNA is TGTGCCAGCAGCTTAACAGGGAAGCAAGAGACCCAGTACTTC.

V gene TRBV28 combines with J gene TRBJ2-7; D is unclear. V lost 4 bases to trimming and J lost 5 bases, with 15 bases between them. Per the germline V gene, CDR1 is MDHEN and CDR2 is SYDVKM. The CDR3 spans 14 residues. The CDR3 DNA is TGTGCCAGCAGTTCCATGGGGTCTCCTCACGAGCAGTACTTC. Protein: CASSSMGSPHEQYF.

This clonotype was counted between two and nine times. The chain has TRBV27 and TRBJ2-1, with TRBD2 matching 8 bases. The J call may be mistaken, given a closer DNA end match to TRBJ2-7. The CDR3 loop spans 16 amino acids. From germline, CDR1 is MNHEY and CDR2 SMNVEV (reference sequence). The CDR3 region is CASSLHLASGFYEQYF. The DNA for the CDR3 is TGTGCCAGCAGTCTGCACTTGGCTAGCGGGTTTTACGAGCAGTACTTC.

The V gene is TRBV2, the J gene TRBJ2-1; tentative D call: TRBD2 (5 bases). Between the trimmed V and J ends, which lost 4 bases and 16 bases, there was a span of 23 bases. The CDR3 covers 14 residues. The germline V gene has CDR1 SNHLY and CDR2 FYNNEI. The CDR3 coding sequence is TGTGCCAGCAGTGCCCCCTATTCACTAGGTTTCGGTTTCTTC. It specifies CASSAPYSLGFGFF. The full variable domain, rest sourced from reference TRBV2 and TRBJ2-1, is EPEVTQTPSHQVTQMGQEVILRCVPISNHLYFYWYRQILGQKVEFLVSFYNNEISEKSEIFDDQFSVERPDGSNFTLKIRSTKLEDSAMYFCASSAPYSLGFGFFGPGTRLTVL.

There are a few counts of this clonotype. The chain uses TRBV29-1 and TRBJ2-5; D remains ambiguous. Germline values: CDR1 SQVTM, CDR2 ANQGSEA. CDR3 length: 11 residues. Trimming took off 6 bases at V and 10 bases at J, with 15 bases between the two ends. The CDR3 DNA reads TGCAGCGTGGGCCCTTGGCCGGACCAGTACTTC. This translates into CSVGPWPDQYF.

Turning to this clonotype: Compared with germline, one end of the junction differs, possibly owing to a read error. This rearrangement joins TRBV19 to TRBJ2-2; D perhaps matches TRBD2 (5 bases). The CDR3 runs to 14 residues. Germline CDR1 reads LNHDA; CDR2 reads SQIVND (reference sequence). CDR3 loop: CASSSYGAAGELSF. CDR3 nucleotides: TGTGCCAGTTCTTCATACGGCGCGGCCGGGGAGCTGTCTTTT. The variable domain in full, completed from reference TRBV19 and TRBJ2-2, reads DGGITQSPKYLFRKEGQNVTLSCEQNLNHDAMYWYRQDPGQGLRLIYYSQIVNDFQKGDIAEGYSVSREKKESFPLTVTSAQKNPTAFYLCASSSYGAAGELSFGEGSRLTVL.

This clonotype was counted at least ten times. The CDR3 reads CASSTRDSNEQFF. CDR3 nucleotides: TGTGCCAGCAGTACCCGGGACAGCAATGAGCAGTTCTTC. This chain links TRBV6-4 with TRBJ2-1; 7 bases are shared with TRBD1. This CDR3 contains 13 residues. V trimming: 5 bases; J trimming: 6 bases; junction bases outside the gene matches: 4. Germline CDR1 reads MRHNA; CDR2 reads SNTAGT.